The 5 T cell receptor beta chains below were found in one sample sequenced in a study of STAT5B mutations in CD4+ large granular lymphocyte leukemia. The protocol was immunoSEQ multiplex PCR, while the TCRdb copy is restricted to in-frame clones and leaves out a portion. The table has 30,000 to 40,000 clones, around 88% seen once. Sequences were obtained from CD4+ T cells from blood buffy coats. These receptors were obtained from a human donor in good health.

V usage is TRBV7-3 and J usage is TRBJ2-1; D is perhaps TRBD2 (7 bases). Germline assignment: CDR1 SGHTA and CDR2 FQGTGA. The CDR3 sequence is 17 residues long. Trimming left V 5 bases short and J 9 bases short, with 26 bases between. The CDR3 coding sequence is TGTGCCAGCAGCCAGGTTAGGGGGGGAGGGCTAGCTGGTGAGCAGTTCTTC. This codes for CASSQVRGGGLAGEQFF.

This chain uses TRBV6-5 with TRBJ1-3, with D possibly TRBD1 on 6 matching bases. The CDR3 has 15 residues. V was pared by 0 bases and J by 8 bases, with 14 bases between. Germline V gene sequence: CDR1 MNHEY, CDR2 SVGAGI. The DNA of the CDR3 is TGTGCCAGCAGTTACTCGACCGGGGGCCGGGACACCATATATTTT. Its translation: CASSYSTGGRDTIYF.

The CDR3 is CASSLTTGKNSPLHF. The CDR3 coding sequence is TGTGCCAGCAGCCTCACGACAGGGAAAAATTCACCCCTCCACTTT. This chain connects TRBV7-8 to TRBJ1-6, with TRBD1 matching 7 bases. CDR1 SGHVS and CDR2 FQNEAQ come from the germline V gene. Trimming cost V 5 bases and J 7 bases; bases outside gene matches: 8. CDR3 length equals 15 residues. Full variable domain (rest looked up from reference TRBV7-8 and TRBJ1-6): GAGVSQSPRYKVAKRGQDVALRCDPISGHVSLFWYQQALGQGPEFLTYFQNEAQLDKSGLPSDRFFAERPEGSVSTLKIQRTQQEDSAVYLCASSLTTGKNSPLHFGNGTRLTVT.

J is TRBJ2-3 and V is TRBV5-4, with D perhaps matching TRBD2 (5 bases). V gave up 7 bases and J gave up 2 bases, with 14 bases separating them. Germline loops: CDR1 SGHNT, CDR2 YYREEE (reference sequence). The CDR3 extends over 14 amino acids. CDR3 region: CASGVRGSTDTQYF. The CDR3 nucleotides read TGTGCCAGCGGCGTCCGGGGTTCCACAGATACGCAGTATTTT.

This sequence joins TRBV29-1 and TRBJ2-3; TRBD2 is a possible D gene (7 bases). From germline, CDR1 is SQVTM and CDR2 ANQGSEA. There are 14 residues in the CDR3. V was clipped by 6 bases and J by 0 bases, with 13 bases between them. CDR3 region: CSVTRGGSTDTQYF. CDR3 DNA: TGCAGCGTAACGAGGGGGGGTAGCACAGATACGCAGTATTTT.